These 18 T cell receptor beta chains share one sample of origin, sequenced in a study of CD8+CD57+ T cells in acquired aplastic anemia. Both TCR beta VDJ combination and CDR3 sequence profiling were carried out. Genomic DNA was the template for this profiling. One entry per CDR3 protein, called by TCRdb with MiXCR from the reads. The sample shows 200,000 to 250,000 distinct CDR3 sequences, approximately 60% of them seen only once. Material for sequencing was sorted CD4+, CD8+, or CD8+CD57+ T cells (not recorded which) from PBMCs. The receptors shown here come from a human donor in good health.

This clonotype was seen repeatedly, ten times or more. The genes are TRBV20-1 and TRBJ2-3; 9 bases agree with TRBD1. The CDR3 spans 15 residues. V shed 6 bases and J 2 bases; nucleotides not matched to a gene: 9. Germline V lookup: CDR1 DFQATT, CDR2 SNEGSKA (reference sequence). This CDR3 is CSAGPGTGSTDTQYF. The CDR3 bases are TGCAGTGCCGGACCCGGGACAGGGTCCACAGATACGCAGTATTTT.

The rearrangement uses TRBV7-9 and TRBJ2-7; no clear D. Trimming removed 5 bases at V and 3 bases at J, with 14 bases between. This CDR3 has 14 amino acids. CDR1 is SEHNR, CDR2 FQNEAQ, per germline (reference sequence). The CDR3, as DNA: TGTGCCAGCAGCGAACGAAAGGATCTCTACGAGCAGTACTTC. It yields the protein CASSERKDLYEQYF.

The chain uses TRBV5-1 and TRBJ2-1, with 9 positions matching TRBD2. Trimming cost V 4 bases and J 9 bases; bases outside gene matches: 8. Germline-derived CDR1 and CDR2 are SGHRS and YFSETQ. CDR3 length: 14 amino acids. The CDR3 nucleotides read TGCGCCAGCAGCCCGGCCGGGACTAGCCGTGAGCAGTTCTTC. Translated, it gives CASSPAGTSREQFF.

V and J are TRBV19 and TRBJ2-5, with no clear D. From germline, CDR1 is LNHDA and CDR2 SQIVND (reference sequence). V lost 5 bases, J lost 5 bases, and 9 bases lay in between. CDR3 size: 12 residues. The CDR3 spells CASSWIGETQYF. CDR3 in DNA: TGTGCCAGTAGTTGGATTGGGGAGACCCAGTACTTC.

This clonotype was detected many times. The chain combines TRBV11-2 with TRBJ2-1; the match to TRBD1 covers 10 bases. Germline CDR1 and CDR2: SGHAT and FQNNGV. Germline trimming cut 5 bases from V and 6 bases from J; bases unmatched to any gene: 7. The CDR3 is made up of 15 amino acids. The CDR3 here is CASSPGTGDINEQFF. The CDR3 DNA reads TGTGCCAGCAGCCCCGGGACAGGGGATATCAATGAGCAGTTCTTC.

In its sample, this clonotype was seen many times. V usage is TRBV15 and J usage is TRBJ2-2, with 9 bases identical to TRBD1. Germline V CDR1 and CDR2: LNHNV, YYDKDF (reference sequence). V lost 5 bases and J lost 5; bases outside the gene matches: 9. The CDR3 covers 16 residues. The CDR3 reads CATSRPRDRVTGELFF. CDR3 DNA: TGTGCCACCAGCCGACCTCGGGACAGGGTTACCGGGGAGCTGTTTTTT.

The CDR3 protein is CASSLGGEVGAFF. CDR3 coding DNA: TGTGCCAGCAGCTTAGGTGGCGAGGTGGGAGCTTTCTTT. The gene calls are TRBV7-2 and TRBJ1-1; D not certain. The germline gives CDR1 SGHTA, CDR2 FQGNSA. CDR3 size: 13 residues. The V and J ends lost 1 base and 10 bases respectively, with 13 bases between them.

Turning to this clonotype: A much bigger clone sits one base away, suggesting this may be a read error. The chain employs TRBV6-1 and TRBJ1-1; 8 nucleotides match TRBD1. V was clipped by 8 bases and J by 5 bases; unmatched bases: 7. CDR1 and CDR2 from the germline V gene are MNHNS and SASEGT. The CDR3 length is 13 residues. CDR3: CASGLGQGTEAFF. The CDR3 DNA sequence: TGTGCCAGCGGATTAGGACAGGGAACTGAAGCTTTCTTT.

The CDR3 nucleotides are TGTGCCAGCAGCGCGCCCGGAGGGGGGGGATTCACTGAAGCTTTCTTT. As protein: CASSAPGGGGFTEAFF. V and J are TRBV9 and TRBJ1-1, with D tentatively TRBD1 (6 bases). Germline V gives CDR1 SGDLS, CDR2 YYNGEE. The CDR3 loop spans 16 amino acids. Trimming pared 3 bases from V and 4 bases from J, leaving 19 bases between.

Many counts were recorded for this clonotype. The chain has TRBV27 and TRBJ2-7, with D tentatively TRBD2 (7 bases). This CDR3 has 14 residues. V lost 7 bases to trimming and J lost 0 bases, with 13 bases between them. CDR1 and CDR2 from the germline V gene are MNHEY and SMNVEV (reference sequence). The CDR3 spells CASTGGANSYEQYF. CDR3 sequence (DNA): TGTGCCAGCACGGGGGGCGCAAACTCCTACGAGCAGTACTTC.

The gene calls are TRBV4-1 and TRBJ2-7; TRBD1 matches 7 bases. The V gene's germline CDR1 is MGHRA and CDR2 YSYEKL. The CDR3 spans 14 residues. V gave up 6 bases and J gave up 1 base; unmatched junction bases: 6. The CDR3 DNA reads TGCGCCAGCAGTCGGACAGGACCATCCTACGAGCAGTACTTC. Translation gives CASSRTGPSYEQYF.

The chain carries TRBV7-8 and TRBJ2-2, with D tentatively TRBD2 (6 bases). Trimming shortened V by 5 bases and J by 7 bases, and 14 bases separated the two germline ends. The CDR3 consists of 14 residues. Germline V gene sequence: CDR1 SGHVS, CDR2 FQNEAQ. The CDR3 coding sequence is TGTGCCAGCAGCACGTCATCGACTAGCGGGGAGCTGTTTTTT. Protein product: CASSTSSTSGELFF.

This rearrangement joins TRBV7-9 to TRBJ2-1; TRBD2 aligns across 9 bases. The CDR3 extends over 16 amino acids. CDR1 and CDR2 from the germline V gene are SEHNR and FQNEAQ (reference sequence). Germline trimming cut 1 base from V and 4 bases from J; bases unmatched to any gene: 5. CDR3 bases: TGTGCCAGCAGCTTAGGGGGACTAGCCCAATACAATGAGCAGTTCTTC. This codes for CASSLGGLAQYNEQFF.

The chain recombines TRBV7-8 with TRBJ2-7; D remains unclear. There are 11 residues in the CDR3. Germline assignment: CDR1 SGHVS and CDR2 FQNEAQ. The V end lost 5 bases, the J end lost 6 bases, and 8 bases lay between the germline ends. CDR3 sequence reads: CASSRASEQYF. The DNA for the CDR3 is TGTGCCAGCAGCAGAGCCAGCGAGCAGTACTTC.

This clonotype came up many times. The gene calls are TRBV3-1 and TRBJ2-7; TRBD2 aligns across 9 bases. The CDR3 covers 16 residues. V gave up 6 bases and J gave up 0 bases; unmatched junction bases: 9. The V gene's germline CDR1 is LGHDT and CDR2 YNNKEL (reference sequence). The CDR3 DNA reads TGTGCCAGCAGACCCTATAGCGGGAGTAGCTCCTACGAGCAGTACTTC. Translated, it gives CASRPYSGSSSYEQYF.

The table lists this clonotype with many counts. The V call is TRBV5-5, the J call TRBJ2-1; 12 bases line up with TRBD2. The V and J ends lost 4 bases and 5 bases, in that order; junction bases with no gene match: 10. The CDR3 sequence is 17 residues long. Germline values: CDR1 SGHKS, CDR2 YYEKEE (reference sequence). CDR3 coding DNA: TGTGCCAGCAGCAGAGGACTAGCGGGACCCTCTGACAATGAGCAGTTCTTC. It translates to CASSRGLAGPSDNEQFF.

This clonotype was seen only a few times. This chain uses TRBV24-1 with TRBJ2-5, with 8 bases fitting TRBD2. In germline, CDR1 is KGHDR, CDR2 SFDVKD. Unmatched junction bases numbered 14, after V lost 4 bases and J lost 5 bases. This CDR3 has 17 amino acids. CDR3 DNA sequence: TGTGCCACCAGTGAAAACGACCAGCGGGAGTTACGGGAGACCCAGTACTTC. This codes for CATSENDQRELRETQYF.

This chain joins TRBV19 and TRBJ2-2; D is possibly TRBD2 (6 bases). This CDR3 spans 16 amino acids. V was cut by 5 bases and J by 4 bases, with 17 bases left in between. CDR1 LNHDA and CDR2 SQIVND come from the germline V gene (reference sequence). The CDR3 loop reads CASSRRGNLGTGELFF. DNA for the CDR3: TGTGCCAGTAGTCGCCGGGGGAACCTGGGCACCGGGGAGCTGTTTTTT.